The next 17 T cell receptor beta chains were all read from a single sample in a study of early T cells in non-severe SARS-CoV-2 infection. In TCRdb, the 5' RACE reads were re-called with MiXCR into one record per CDR3 protein. There are 65,000 to 95,000 distinct CDR3 sequences in the sample; less than 15% occur only once, and about a sixth lies in the top ten. Here the sequenced sample was whole blood, taken at baseline. All receptors derive from an adult who was a healthcare worker with PCR-confirmed SARS-CoV-2 infection or an uninfected control (not recorded which). The donor label of this sample is uncertain.

The table lists this clonotype with a few counts. The chain carries TRBV27 and TRBJ2-7; D call uncertain. This CDR3 contains 15 residues. In germline, CDR1 is MNHEY, CDR2 SMNVEV (reference sequence). V lost 8 bases and J lost 2, with 19 bases in between. The CDR3 is CASGEASAWTYEQYF. CDR3 DNA sequence: TGTGCCAGCGGTGAGGCAAGTGCTTGGACCTACGAGCAGTACTTC.

This clonotype showed up many times. The J gene is TRBJ2-1, the V gene TRBV4-3; 8 nucleotides agree with TRBD2. This CDR3 region has 15 residues. Trimming at V came to 4 bases and at J to 4 bases, leaving 6 bases not matched to a gene. CDR1 LGHNA and CDR2 YSLEER come from the germline V gene. For the CDR3, the DNA is TGCGCCAGCAGCCCCGGGGGGGCGGGATACAATGAGCAGTTCTTC. Amino acids: CASSPGGAGYNEQFF.

This clonotype was detected a few times. The chain combines TRBV7-6 with TRBJ1-1; D perhaps matches TRBD1 (5 bases). CDR3 length: 16 amino acids. Trimming shortened V by 5 bases and J by 4 bases, and 20 bases separated the two germline ends. Germline V gene data show CDR1 as SGHVS and CDR2 as FNYEAQ. The CDR3 spells CASSATPGRQSTEAFF. CDR3 DNA: TGTGCCAGCAGCGCCACCCCGGGACGGCAGTCCACTGAAGCTTTCTTT. Drawing the rest from reference TRBV7-6 and TRBJ1-1, the complete variable domain is GAGVSQSPRYKVTKRGQDVALRCDPISGHVSLYWYRQALGQGPEFLTYFNYEAQQDKSGLPNDRFSAERPEGSISTLTIQRTEQRDSAMYRCASSATPGRQSTEAFFGQGTRLTVV.

Only a few counts were recorded for this clonotype. The chain employs TRBV11-2 and TRBJ2-7; 7 bases match TRBD2. Unmatched junction bases numbered 14, after V lost 4 bases and J lost 5 bases. CDR3 length: 16 residues. The germline CDR1 and CDR2 sequences are SGHAT and FQNNGV. As DNA, the CDR3 is TGTGCCAGCAGCTACCGTCGGGGCGCGGGAGAGAACGAGCAGTACTTC. Protein sequence: CASSYRRGAGENEQYF.

At least ten counts were recorded for this clonotype. This chain's CDR3 is CASSPEGGNTQYF. CDR3 nucleotide sequence: TGCGCCAGCAGCCCCGAAGGGGGCAATACGCAGTATTTT. The rearrangement uses TRBV4-1 and TRBJ2-3, with 7 bases lining up with TRBD1. Germline CDR1 MGHRA, CDR2 YSYEKL. The CDR3 runs to 13 residues. Trimming removed 4 bases from V and 7 bases from J; junction bases left unmatched: 5.

The chain links TRBV5-6 to TRBJ2-3; D not certain. V was shortened by 7 bases and J by 5 bases, with 8 bases between the two germline ends. This CDR3 comprises 11 residues. Germline CDR1 is SGHDT and CDR2 is YYEEEE. The CDR3 DNA is TGTGCCAGCGGCTCGGTAGATACGCAGTATTTT. It is translated as CASGSVDTQYF.

This clonotype turned up a few times. V usage is TRBV9 and J usage is TRBJ2-1, with a possible D match to TRBD2 (5 bases). The V and J ends lost 5 bases and 8 bases respectively, with 17 bases between them. From germline, CDR1 is SGDLS and CDR2 YYNGEE. This CDR3 region has 14 residues. The CDR3 nucleotides are TGTGCCAGCAGGGGAGACCCCCGTAGCCATGAGCAGTTCTTC. Its translation is CASRGDPRSHEQFF.

This clonotype turned up a few times. V usage is TRBV10-2 and J usage is TRBJ2-5; D gene unclear. This CDR3 spans 11 amino acids. Germline V CDR1 and CDR2: WSHSY, SAAADI. V shed 4 bases and J shed 6 bases, with 6 bases lying between them. This chain's CDR3 is CASSVEQTQYF. CDR3 sequence (DNA): TGCGCCAGCAGTGTGGAGCAGACCCAGTACTTC.

This rearrangement joins TRBV20-1 to TRBJ2-1; 7 bases agree with TRBD2. Germline V gives CDR1 DFQATT, CDR2 SNEGSKA (reference sequence). V trimming: 2 bases; J trimming: 4 bases; junction bases outside the gene matches: 14. The CDR3 consists of 17 residues. In nucleotides, the CDR3 is TGCAGTGCTAGAAGATGGGACGGCGGGAGCTTGTACAATGAGCAGTTCTTC. Protein sequence: CSARRWDGGSLYNEQFF.

This chain joins TRBV12-3 or TRBV12-4 and TRBJ2-5; possible D gene TRBD1, 5 bases. With 6 bases removed from V and 5 bases from J, the gap between germline ends came to 19 bases. The CDR3 sequence is 15 residues long. CDR3 coding DNA: TGTGCCAGCAGCCCCGGTGTGGGGCAGGGTGAGACCCAGTACTTC. Amino acid sequence: CASSPGVGQGETQYF.

This clonotype was seen at least ten times. The V and J genes are TRBV19 and TRBJ2-2; 9 bases match TRBD1. The J segment lost 5 bases and the V segment lost 6 bases, leaving 7 bases of the junction unmatched. CDR1 is LNHDA, CDR2 SQIVND, per germline (reference sequence). CDR3 size: 15 residues. CDR3 protein: CASRHYRGRTGELFF. CDR3 bases: TGTGCCAGTAGACACTACAGGGGGCGTACCGGGGAGCTGTTTTTT.

A note on this clonotype: Relative to the germline gene, one junction end is altered; a read error may explain this. This rearrangement joins TRBV4-2 to TRBJ2-1; no reliable D call. The length of the CDR3 is 15 residues. Germline CDR1 and CDR2: LGHNA and YNFKEQ. CDR3 DNA sequence: TGTGCCAGCAGCGAAGACGTCCACAGAAACAATGAGCAGTTCTTC. Translated: CASSEDVHRNNEQFF.

The chain employs TRBV19 and TRBJ1-2, with D possibly matching TRBD1 (5 bases). Germline lookup yields CDR1 LNHDA and CDR2 SQIVND (reference sequence). The CDR3 extends over 11 amino acids. The V end lost 11 bases, the J end lost 4 bases, and 11 bases lay between the germline ends. As DNA, the CDR3 is TGTGCCGTTTTCGGGGGCTATGGCTACACCTTC. This gives the protein CAVFGGYGYTF.

This clonotype was detected many times. The V and J genes are TRBV12-3 or TRBV12-4 and TRBJ2-4; the D call may be TRBD1 or TRBD2 (6 bases each). The CDR3 sequence is 14 residues long. Trimming left V 5 bases short and J 2 bases short, with 10 bases between. The CDR3 spells CASSVGGPKNIQYF. The CDR3 DNA is TGTGCCAGCAGTGTCGGGGGCCCCAAAAACATTCAGTACTTC.

The CDR3 region is CASSLDRNNEQFF. The CDR3 DNA sequence: TGTGCCAGCAGCTTAGACAGAAACAATGAGCAGTTCTTC. The gene calls are TRBV11-3 and TRBJ2-1; unclear D gene. The CDR3 contains 13 residues. Germline lookup yields CDR1 SGHNT and CDR2 YENEEA. Trimming stripped 0 bases from V and 5 bases from J, with 5 bases between.

This clonotype was counted only a few times. The V and J genes are TRBV2 and TRBJ2-1, with unresolved D. V dropped 10 bases and J dropped 5 bases, with 3 bases sitting between them. Per the germline V gene, CDR1 is SNHLY and CDR2 is FYNNEI. The CDR3 has 9 residues. In DNA form, the CDR3 reads TGTGCCATAAACAATGAGCAGTTCTTC. Protein sequence: CAINNEQFF. Drawing the rest from reference TRBV2 and TRBJ2-1, the complete variable domain is EPEVTQTPSHQVTQMGQEVILRCVPISNHLYFYWYRQILGQKVEFLVSFYNNEISEKSEIFDDQFSVERPDGSNFTLKIRSTKLEDSAMYFCAINNEQFFGPGTRLTVL.

This clonotype showed up just a few times. This chain connects TRBV18 to TRBJ1-2; D gene uncertain. CDR1 KGHSH and CDR2 LQKENI come from the germline V gene. This CDR3 spans 12 amino acids. Trimming cost V 6 bases and J 0 bases, with 5 bases left between them. The CDR3 is CASSKANYGYTF. CDR3 DNA sequence: TGTGCCAGCTCCAAAGCTAACTATGGCTACACCTTC.